This is a list of T cell receptor beta chains from one sample in a study of T cell responses to AZD1222 COVID-19 vaccine. Profiling relied on immunoSEQ multiplex PCR, and the TCRdb table lists in-frame clones only, not all of them. The data contain 130,000 to 150,000 clones, approximately 89% of them singletons. The input for sequencing was peripheral blood, taken on day 0 of AZD1222 vaccination. The receptors here all came from an adult in good health. The CDR3 runs from the conserved cysteine through the conserved F or W. D genes are given only for firm matches. Part of the rows lack a size; the others show once, few, many or a class for expanded clones.

d_gene,j_gene,abundance,v_gene,CDR3aa
TRBD2,TRBJ2-3,NA,TRBV23-1,CASTLVAGAGDTQYF
NA,TRBJ1-1,NA,TRBV9,CASSGHLMVEAFF
NA,TRBJ2-3,NA,TRBV7-2,CASSPLFTDTQYF
NA,TRBJ1-1,NA,TRBV5-1,CATSRVDLNTEAFF
NA,TRBJ1-3,NA,TRBV12-3/TRBV12-4,CASSPGAGNTIYF
NA,TRBJ2-1,NA,TRBV5-1,CASSLLEGYNEQFF
TRBD1,TRBJ2-5,NA,TRBV3-1/TRBV3-2,CASSQDNRGRGEETQYF
NA,TRBJ2-1,NA,TRBV13,CASSFYRDSKFF
NA,TRBJ1-2,NA,TRBV5-8,CASSYKNYGYTF
TRBD2,TRBJ2-7,NA,TRBV6-1,CASSEMMGGGSYEQYF
NA,TRBJ1-5,NA,TRBV12-5,CASASPNGGASNQPQHF
NA,TRBJ1-1,NA,TRBV20-1,CSASTGPWNTEAFF
NA,TRBJ2-1,NA,TRBV19,CASTHGGGDEQFF
NA,TRBJ1-1,NA,TRBV2,CASSGTGPTTEAFF
NA,TRBJ2-2,NA,TRBV4-1,CASSQRNTGELFF
NA,TRBJ2-7,NA,TRBV5-6,CASLSSRVWTGGQYF
TRBD1,TRBJ1-5,NA,TRBV28,CASELGQGNQPQHF
NA,TRBJ1-5,NA,TRBV4-3,CASSQDGGPNQPQHF
NA,TRBJ2-1,NA,TRBV5-1,CASSAKLSSYNEQFF
NA,TRBJ2-4,NA,TRBV29-1,CSARGGDAKNIQYF
TRBD2,TRBJ2-1,NA,TRBV11-2,CASRRPRGVSYNEQFF
NA,TRBJ1-2,NA,TRBV4-1,CASSHPAFYGYTF
TRBD1,TRBJ1-5,NA,TRBV6-5,CASSHDRDNQPQHF
TRBD2,TRBJ2-3,NA,TRBV5-6,CASSPELTSGYTDTQYF
NA,TRBJ1-2,NA,TRBV5-4,CASSITGIYGYTF
TRBD2,TRBJ2-7,few,TRBV7-9,CASSPTSGSYEQYF
NA,TRBJ2-4,NA,TRBV7-9,CASSSSLAKNIQYF
TRBD2,TRBJ2-1,NA,TRBV7-3,CASSLELAGGLNEQFF
NA,TRBJ1-2,NA,TRBV5-5,CASSLTRGGNYGYTF
NA,TRBJ2-4,NA,TRBV5-1,CASSLRTLENIQYF
TRBD1,TRBJ2-2,NA,TRBV7-8,CASSLVSTGIPGELFF
TRBD2,TRBJ2-1,NA,TRBV27,CASTPLSGGGHEQFF
NA,TRBJ2-7,once,TRBV3-1/TRBV3-2,CASSHSGLSFEQYF
NA,TRBJ1-1,NA,TRBV7-9,CASSPPSVRRGTEAFF
NA,TRBJ2-2,NA,TRBV6-1,CASSEGGGTGELFF
NA,TRBJ2-7,NA,TRBV2,CASRIEGPLSYEQYF
NA,TRBJ2-1,NA,TRBV7-9,CASRSAGNEQFF
NA,TRBJ1-5,once,TRBV27,CASSFSRDQPQHF
TRBD2,TRBJ2-7,NA,TRBV6-5,CASSISGTSSYEQYF
NA,TRBJ1-6,NA,TRBV6-6,CASSYDEGSPLHF
TRBD1,TRBJ2-7,NA,TRBV2,CASSEQGALYEQYF
NA,TRBJ2-2,NA,TRBV19,CASSILASTGELFF
TRBD2,TRBJ2-1,NA,TRBV18,CASSSGTSGVWFF
NA,TRBJ1-6,NA,TRBV2,CASSGRGRYNSPLHF
TRBD2,TRBJ2-2,NA,TRBV6-2/TRBV6-3,CASSYSSRLAATGELFF
TRBD2,TRBJ2-2,NA,TRBV10-3,CAISEWFGTSGRWEYTGELFF
NA,TRBJ1-5,NA,TRBV4-2,CASSQGIDGQPQHF
TRBD1,TRBJ2-7,NA,TRBV29-1,CSVPGRPGQPYYEQYF
NA,TRBJ1-3,NA,TRBV3-1/TRBV3-2,CASSQLLLGNTIYF
NA,TRBJ1-1,NA,TRBV11-1,CASSLGSGIEAFF
TRBD2,TRBJ2-1,NA,TRBV4-3,CASSQDSGSYNEQFF
TRBD1,TRBJ1-2,NA,TRBV19,CASSLHPGQGLGGYTF
TRBD2,TRBJ2-1,NA,TRBV28,CASREPGLGAYNEQFF
NA,TRBJ1-1,NA,TRBV3-1/TRBV3-2,CASSLQATVSEAFF
NA,TRBJ1-1,NA,TRBV27,CASSLSRGSTEAFF